The 6 T cell receptor beta chains in this list originate from one sample, sequenced in a study of cytomegalovirus exposure and HLA in healthy donors. The PCR was carried out with 60 Vbeta primers and 13 Jbeta primers. TCRdb keeps only in-frame clones here, not all; method: immunoSEQ multiplex PCR. The sample holds 70,000 to 100,000 clones, approximately 80% seen once. Specimen: PBMCs. The receptors shown here come from a woman aged 45-65 years in good health and CMV-seropositive.

This chain connects TRBV6-4 to TRBJ2-3; possibly TRBD2 for D (5 bases). V lost 2 bases and J 7 bases, leaving 16 bases between the germline ends. The germline gives CDR1 MRHNA, CDR2 SNTAGT. This CDR3 has 15 residues. CDR3 region: CASSDLDFAGNTQYF. The CDR3 DNA follows: TGTGCCAGCAGTGACCTGGACTTCGCGGGTAATACGCAGTATTTT.

The chain has TRBV19 and TRBJ1-2; 12 bases map to TRBD1. Germline loops: CDR1 LNHDA, CDR2 SQIVND (reference sequence). The ends lost 5 bases at V and 8 bases at J; junction bases unmatched: 18. This CDR3 is 18 amino acids long. The CDR3 sequence is CASSPTGTGGEGPKGYTF. CDR3 DNA: TGTGCCAGTAGTCCCACCGGGACAGGGGGCGAAGGTCCTAAGGGCTACACCTTC.

The chain joins TRBV10-2 to TRBJ2-2; 7 nucleotides align to TRBD2. V lost 1 base and J lost 4; bases outside the gene matches: 3. Germline values: CDR1 WSHSY, CDR2 SAAADI. This CDR3 has 15 amino acids. The CDR3 DNA sequence: TGCGCCAGCAGTGAGTTGACTAGCCCCACCGGGGAGCTGTTTTTT. Translated, it gives CASSELTSPTGELFF.

Regarding this clone: The junction departs from the called germline gene at one end, perhaps through a read error. The chain couples TRBV7-9 to TRBJ1-1, with D hard to call. The CDR3 is made up of 16 amino acids. Germline V lookup: CDR1 SEHNR, CDR2 FQNEAQ (reference sequence). This chain's CDR3 is CSSSQLGGSVNTEAFF. The CDR3 DNA follows: TGTTCCAGCAGCCAGTTAGGTGGCAGCGTGAACACTGAAGCTTTCTTT.

This clone was counted only a few times. The V gene is TRBV2, the J gene TRBJ2-2; D gene unclear. Between the trimmed V and J ends, which lost 0 bases and 3 bases, there was a span of 5 bases. The CDR3 is 14 residues long. Per the germline V gene, CDR1 is SNHLY and CDR2 is FYNNEI. CDR3 region: CASSEAPDTGELFF. The CDR3 nucleotides are TGTGCCAGCAGTGAAGCTCCAGACACCGGGGAGCTGTTTTTT.

This sequence joins TRBV6-6 and TRBJ2-7; D may be TRBD2 (6 bases). Germline CDR1 reads MNHNY; CDR2 reads SVGAGI (reference sequence). This CDR3 has 16 amino acids. The V end was cut by 6 bases, the J end by 0 bases, with 18 bases between. CDR3 sequence reads: CASSSHSGGSSYEQYV. The DNA of the CDR3 is TGTGCCAGCAGCTCCCACTCTGGAGGGTCCTCCTACGAGCAGTACGTC.